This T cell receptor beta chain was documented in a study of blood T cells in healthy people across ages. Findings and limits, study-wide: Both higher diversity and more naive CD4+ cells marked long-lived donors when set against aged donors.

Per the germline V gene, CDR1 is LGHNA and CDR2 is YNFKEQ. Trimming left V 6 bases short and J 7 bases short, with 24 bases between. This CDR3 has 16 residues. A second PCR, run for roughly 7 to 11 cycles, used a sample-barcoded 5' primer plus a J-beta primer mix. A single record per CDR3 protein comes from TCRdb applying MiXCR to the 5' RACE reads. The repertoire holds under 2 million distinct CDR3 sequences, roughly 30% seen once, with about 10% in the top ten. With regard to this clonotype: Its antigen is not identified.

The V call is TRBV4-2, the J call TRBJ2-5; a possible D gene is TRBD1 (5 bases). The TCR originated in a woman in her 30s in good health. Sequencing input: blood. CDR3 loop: CASRKQGARGVGTQYF. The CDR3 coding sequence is TGTGCCAGCAGAAAACAAGGGGCTAGAGGAGTCGGGACCCAGTACTTC.